This record covers a single T cell receptor (beta chain). What antigen it recognizes has not been identified. No much larger clone is present one base from it, and per-base qualities are unavailable. TRB sequencing used genomic DNA with the immunoSEQ assay at survey resolution or the hsTCRB kit. The study's processing was this. The immunoSEQ software was used for initial read processing, and the LymphoSeq R package was used for repertoire analyses. Clonality was computed as 1 minus normalized Shannon entropy; Gini coefficient was also calculated for each TRB dataset. Phenotypes of unsorted samples were inferred by mapping TRB sequences from sorted subsets of the recipient or donor onto unsorted samples of the same recipient. TCRdb's version of the immuneACCESS table is confined to in-frame rearrangements and falls short of the full clone set. An unresolved V gene accounts for under half of the shortfall where checked; the remainder is of unknown origin. That table gives V, J and clone size, and the DNA gave D and trimming. Here the sample has 15,000 to 20,000 clones; approximately 94% occur a single time. Jointly, the top ten make up around 0.3% of the sample.

This record belongs to a study of T cells after posttransplantation cyclophosphamide listed by TCRdb under 2016. Describing the broader study: Using TRB sequencing, the study followed how the T cell repertoire reconstituted after myeloablative bone marrow transplantation in which posttransplantation cyclophosphamide served as GVHD prophylaxis. Samples from roughly 35 PTCy-treated patients, along with samples from around 16 of their related bone marrow donors, underwent antigen receptor sequencing. Blood from all 35 or so PTCy patients with 1-year posttransplant specimens was subjected to TRB sequencing. In 3 patients, up to roughly 3 additional blood samples taken between 2 and 5.2 years after transplant also underwent TRB sequencing, as did pretransplant blood from 4 patients. Because TRA and TRB clonality were tightly correlated in 9 samples, subsequent TCR analyses were focused on TRB only. Public TRB sequences were searched against a database of over 3,500 sequences associated with responses to pathogens, tumor antigens, self-antigens and alloantigens.

The germline V gene (reference sequence) sets CDR1 to LNHNV and CDR2 to YYDKDF. The CDR3, from cysteine to phenylalanine, totals 14 residues. Only the CDR3 DNA stays, 42 bases, in frame from base 1. V is reduced by 8 bases and J by 0 bases, leaving a spacing of 11 bases between them. Naive T cells were defined as viable CD3+CD4+ or CD3+CD8+ cells that were CCR7+CD45RA+CD45RO-CD95-CD27+CD28+. Peripheral blood samples were provided by related bone marrow donors on the day of marrow donation. Peripheral blood and bone marrow mononuclear cells were isolated by Ficoll-Hypaque density centrifugation and were cryopreserved. CD4+ and CD8+ T cells, including naive and memory subsets, were sorted by FACS on a FACSAria II. Paper-wide results and their limitations: Across about 40 patients, TRB clonality was highly associated with recipient CMV seropositivity and CMV reactivation, and PTCy diversity was similar to diversity in CNI/methotrexate controls. The TRB repertoires of T cells infiltrating skin or the GI tract showed only limited overlap with the TRB repertoires found in blood. Donor-recipient similarity was low at 1-2 months but rose over the first year, and later blood repertoires were often dominated by donor CD8+ memory clones.

Rearrangement joined TRBV15 to TRBJ1-5, with no confidently assigned D gene. Sequencing was performed on naive CD4+ T cells sorted from blood. This clonotype was obtained from a woman between 45 and 65 years old in good health and a related stem cell transplant donor. The nucleotide sequence is given as TGTGCCACCTCCCGCGGGTATAGCAATCAGCCCCAGCATTTT. Translated, it reads CATSRGYSNQPQHF.